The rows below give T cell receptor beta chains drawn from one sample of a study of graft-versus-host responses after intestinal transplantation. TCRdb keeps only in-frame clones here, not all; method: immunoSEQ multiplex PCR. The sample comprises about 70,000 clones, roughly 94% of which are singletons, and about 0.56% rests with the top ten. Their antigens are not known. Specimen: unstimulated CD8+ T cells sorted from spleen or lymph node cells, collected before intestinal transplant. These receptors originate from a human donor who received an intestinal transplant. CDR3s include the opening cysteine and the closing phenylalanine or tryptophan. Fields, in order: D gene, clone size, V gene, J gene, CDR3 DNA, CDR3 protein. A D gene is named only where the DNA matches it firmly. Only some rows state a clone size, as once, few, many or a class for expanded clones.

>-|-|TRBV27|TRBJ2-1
TGTGCCAGCAGTCGAAAAGGGAGCTCCTACAATGAGCAGTTCTTC
CASSRKGSSYNEQFF
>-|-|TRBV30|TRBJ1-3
TGTGCCTGGAGTGTCCCCGAGGACCCCGGGGACACCATATATTTT
CAWSVPEDPGDTIYF
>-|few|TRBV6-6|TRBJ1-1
TGTGCCAGCAGTGGATTCTCGTTGGGTGAAGCTTTCTTT
CASSGFSLGEAFF
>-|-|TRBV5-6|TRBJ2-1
TGTGCCAGCAGCTTGGCCGGGGAGGAGGCCTACAATGGGCAGTTCTTC
CASSLAGEEAYNGQFF
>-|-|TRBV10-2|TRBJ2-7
TGCGCCAGCAGTGAGTCGTACTACGAGCAGTACTTC
CASSESYYEQYF
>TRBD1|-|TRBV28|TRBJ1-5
TGTGCCAGCACTGATCCGGGACAGATAAATCAGCCCCAGCATTTT
CASTDPGQINQPQHF
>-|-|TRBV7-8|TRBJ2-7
TGTGCCAGCAGCTTAGCTATCGGGGGGCTAGCGGCCTACGAGCAGTACTTC
CASSLAIGGLAAYEQYF
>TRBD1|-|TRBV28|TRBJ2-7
TGTGCCAGCAGTTTATGGGTAGGGACAGGGTACAACGAGCAGTACTTC
CASSLWVGTGYNEQYF
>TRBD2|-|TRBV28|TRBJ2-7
TGTGCCAGCAGTTGGGAGACTAGCGGGGTATCCTACGAGCAGTACTTC
CASSWETSGVSYEQYF
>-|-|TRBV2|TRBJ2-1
TGTGCCAGCAGCTCGAAGGAGGGTTTCTACAATGAGCAGTTCTTC
CASSSKEGFYNEQFF
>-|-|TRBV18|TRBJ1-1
TGTGCCAGCTCACCACATCTAGGACTGGGCACTGAAGCTTTCTTT
CASSPHLGLGTEAFF
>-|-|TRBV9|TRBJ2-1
TGTGCCAGCAGCGTATCCCTAATAGCGGTAGACAATGAGCAGTTCTTC
CASSVSLIAVDNEQFF
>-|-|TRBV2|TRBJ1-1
TGTGCCAGCAGGGACACCGTGAACACTGAAGCTTTCTTT
CASRDTVNTEAFF
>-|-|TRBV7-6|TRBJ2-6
TGTGCCAGCAGCTTATGGGGGAGCGGGGCCAACGTCCTGACTTTC
CASSLWGSGANVLTF
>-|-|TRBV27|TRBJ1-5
TGTGCCAGCAGTGCTGGACAGCTCAATCAGCCCCAGCATTTT
CASSAGQLNQPQHF
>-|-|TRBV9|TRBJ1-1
TGTGCCAGCAGTGAAGCCGGGACAACAGTCACTGAAGCTTTCTTT
CASSEAGTTVTEAFF
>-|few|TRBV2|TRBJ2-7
TGTGCCAGGACAAGGGACTTATCCTACGAGCAGTACTTC
CARTRDLSYEQYF
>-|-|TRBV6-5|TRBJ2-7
TGTGCCAGCAGTCCATTACCCCGTGTGGGCTACGAGCAGTACTTC
CASSPLPRVGYEQYF
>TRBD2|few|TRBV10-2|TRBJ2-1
TGCGCCAGCAGTGATTCCCTGCGGGAGGGCCGTGGTGAGCAGTTCTTC
CASSDSLREGRGEQFF
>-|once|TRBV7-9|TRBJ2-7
TGTGCCAGCAGCTTAGGGGTTGGGGAGCAGTACTTC
CASSLGVGEQYF
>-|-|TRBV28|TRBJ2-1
TGTGCCAGCAGTTTGAGGTTCAATGAGCAGTTCTTC
CASSLRFNEQFF
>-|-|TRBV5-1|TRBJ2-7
TGCGCCAGCAGCTTGGGACAGATCTACGAGCAGTACTTC
CASSLGQIYEQYF
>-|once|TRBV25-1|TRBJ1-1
TGTGCCAGCAGTGAACCTCCAGTCGGGTTAGGAGACACTGAAGCTTTCTTT
CASSEPPVGLGDTEAFF
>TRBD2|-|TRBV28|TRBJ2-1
TGTGCCAGCAGTCCCCCCCTAGCGGGAGGGTTGGTTGAGCAGTTCTTC
CASSPPLAGGLVEQFF
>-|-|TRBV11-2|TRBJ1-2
TGTGCCAGCAGCCCTTCCCCTCGCAGGGTAGGTGGCTACACCTTC
CASSPSPRRVGGYTF
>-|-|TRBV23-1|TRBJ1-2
TGCGCCAGCAGTCACACTGGGTCAAGAGGAAGTTTGGAGGATGGCTACACCTTC
CASSHTGSRGSLEDGYTF